The 8 T cell receptor beta chains in this list originate from one sample, sequenced in a study of T cells in Graves' hyperthyroidism and ophthalmopathy. Amplified regions were TCR beta CDR3 sequences from RNA transcripts. Initially, a first-round RT-PCR of the TCR CDR3 employed the HTBI primer set. MiXCR was run by TCRdb on the multiplex PCR reads, yielding one entry per CDR3 protein. The sample contains about 400,000 distinct CDR3 sequences, just under 15% of which appear only once. Sequencing used blood. All receptors derive from a woman under 40 with Graves' hyperthyroidism.

V usage is TRBV6-2 or TRBV6-3 and J usage is TRBJ2-5, with 8 positions matching TRBD2. CDR3 length: 14 residues. The ends lost 5 bases at V and 5 bases at J; junction bases unmatched: 7. Germline V gene data show CDR1 as MNHEY and CDR2 as SVGEGT. CDR3 sequence: CASSRGLVWETQYF. CDR3 bases: TGTGCCAGCAGTCGGGGACTAGTCTGGGAGACCCAGTACTTC.

A few counts support this clonotype. The chain carries TRBV20-1 and TRBJ2-7; D is possibly TRBD2 (6 bases). CDR1 DFQATT and CDR2 SNEGSKA come from the germline V gene (reference sequence). The CDR3 totals 15 residues. The V end lost 0 bases, the J end lost 3 bases, and 15 bases lay between the germline ends. CDR3 sequence: CSARDRATSSYEQYF. DNA for the CDR3: TGCAGTGCTAGAGATCGGGCAACTAGCAGCTACGAGCAGTACTTC.

The rearrangement uses TRBV27 and TRBJ2-2; 9 bases fit TRBD2. Per germline, CDR1 MNHEY and CDR2 SMNVEV (reference sequence). V was pared by 0 bases and J by 5 bases, with 7 bases of the junction left unmatched. This CDR3 comprises 17 residues. CDR3 bases: TGTGCCAGCAGTTTATCGAAGCGGGGGGCGATAACCGGGGAGCTGTTTTTT. This gives the protein CASSLSKRGAITGELFF.

The chain joins TRBV3-1 to TRBJ2-1; 12 bases map to TRBD2. Unmatched junction bases numbered 9, after V lost 2 bases and J lost 7 bases. The V gene's germline CDR1 is LGHDT and CDR2 YNNKEL (reference sequence). The CDR3 has 17 amino acids. This CDR3 reads CASSQILAGGPWNEQFF. The CDR3 DNA reads TGTGCCAGCAGCCAAATTCTAGCGGGAGGGCCGTGGAATGAGCAGTTCTTC.

This clonotype came up many times. V usage is TRBV27 and J usage is TRBJ2-1; 9 bases are shared with TRBD2. V shed 0 bases, J shed 9 bases, and the junction held 9 bases outside the gene matches. The CDR3 is 16 amino acids. Germline V CDR1 and CDR2: MNHEY, SMNVEV (reference sequence). The DNA for the CDR3 is TGTGCCAGCAGTTTATCGGCGGGAGGGCCGGGGGGTGAGCAGTTCTTC. This codes for CASSLSAGGPGGEQFF.

This clonotype is a singleton in its sample. The gene calls are TRBV19 and TRBJ1-2; D gene ambiguous. V lost 5 bases, J lost 8 bases, and 15 bases lay in between. In germline, CDR1 is LNHDA, CDR2 SQIVND (reference sequence). The CDR3 length is 13 residues. The CDR3 DNA reads as TGTGCCAGTAGTTTACACCGGTCGGAAGGCTACACCTTC. Encoded protein: CASSLHRSEGYTF.

The chain employs TRBV5-1 and TRBJ2-3; a possible D gene is TRBD2 (6 bases). Germline V lookup: CDR1 SGHRS, CDR2 YFSETQ. The CDR3 has 14 amino acids. Trimming removed 0 bases at V and 8 bases at J, with 13 bases between. This CDR3 is CASSLDYTSPTQYF. In DNA, the CDR3 is TGCGCCAGCAGCTTGGACTACACTAGCCCTACGCAGTATTTT.

At least ten counts were recorded for this clonotype. The gene calls are TRBV20-1 and TRBJ2-3; 10 bases match TRBD2. The CDR3 extends over 17 amino acids. Germline CDR1 is DFQATT and CDR2 is SNEGSKA (reference sequence). V gave up 5 bases and J gave up 0 bases; unmatched junction bases: 11. CDR3 nucleotide sequence: TGCAGTGCTCGATGGACTAGCGGATTTTCTAGCACAGATACGCAGTATTTT. Translated, it gives CSARWTSGFSSTDTQYF.